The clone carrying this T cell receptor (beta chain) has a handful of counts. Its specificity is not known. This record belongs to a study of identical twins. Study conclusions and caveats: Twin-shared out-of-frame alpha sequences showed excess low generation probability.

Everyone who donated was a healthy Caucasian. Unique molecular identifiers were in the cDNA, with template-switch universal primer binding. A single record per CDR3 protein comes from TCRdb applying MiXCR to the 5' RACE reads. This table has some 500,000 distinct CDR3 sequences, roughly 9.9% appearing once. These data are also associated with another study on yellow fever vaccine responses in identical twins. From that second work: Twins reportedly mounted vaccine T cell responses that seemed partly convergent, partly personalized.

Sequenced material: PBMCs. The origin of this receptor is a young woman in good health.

The CDR3 region has the DNA TGTGCCAGCAGCTCGACAGGGAGGAAAGAGACCCAGTACTTC. Translating gives CASSSTGRKETQYF. The rearrangement uses TRBV7-2 and TRBJ2-5; D is perhaps TRBD1 (7 bases). Trimming took 4 bases from V and 3 from J, leaving 12 bases between them. CDR1 is SGHTA, CDR2 FQGNSA, per germline. The CDR3 loop spans 14 amino acids.